A single sample is the source of the 14 T cell receptor beta chains below, sequenced in a study of T cells in localized non-small cell lung cancer. Only in-frame clones appear in the TCRdb table, and some are missing; sequencing was by immunoSEQ multiplex PCR. The sample shows 25,000 to 35,000 clones, about 87% of them seen only once. The sequenced sample was peripheral blood, obtained before any cancer treatment. Receptors were obtained from a male donor older than 55 with stage I lung adenocarcinoma.

This clone is a singleton in its sample. This rearrangement joins TRBV9 to TRBJ2-1; D might be TRBD1 (5 bases). Trimming pared 4 bases from V and 5 bases from J, leaving 16 bases between. This CDR3 is built from 15 residues. Looked up from germline, CDR1 is SGDLS and CDR2 is YYNGEE. The CDR3 protein is CASSPLPRAHNEQFF. DNA for the CDR3: TGTGCCAGCAGCCCTCTGCCCAGGGCCCACAATGAGCAGTTCTTC.

The genes are TRBV2 and TRBJ2-5, with D hard to call. Deletions cut 3 bases from V and 1 base from J, with 9 bases between. CDR1 and CDR2 from the germline V gene are SNHLY and FYNNEI. This CDR3 has 14 residues. This CDR3 reads CASSEWGSQETQYF. In nucleotides, the CDR3 is TGTGCCAGCAGTGAGTGGGGAAGCCAAGAGACCCAGTACTTC.

The J gene is TRBJ1-6, the V gene TRBV4-3; D unresolved. This CDR3 spans 12 amino acids. The V end was cut by 3 bases, the J end by 7 bases, with 4 bases between. CDR1 and CDR2 from the germline V gene are LGHNA and YSLEER. CDR3 amino acids: CASSHPNSPLHF. DNA of the CDR3: TGCGCCAGCAGCCACCCAAATTCACCCCTCCACTTT.

This chain connects TRBV7-2 to TRBJ2-7; D is perhaps TRBD1 or TRBD2 (5 bases each). Trimming removed 0 bases at V and 0 bases at J, with 15 bases between. Germline V lookup: CDR1 SGHTA, CDR2 FQGNSA. There are 17 residues in the CDR3. The CDR3 here is CASSLASGTPISYEQYF. The DNA of the CDR3 is TGTGCCAGCAGCTTAGCGTCAGGGACCCCCATCTCCTACGAGCAGTACTTC.

The chain joins TRBV6-4 to TRBJ1-2; tentative D call: TRBD1 (6 bases). Germline loops: CDR1 MRHNA, CDR2 SNTAGT. V lost 4 bases and J 7 bases, leaving 19 bases between the germline ends. The CDR3 has 15 residues. In DNA, the CDR3 is TGTGCCAGCAGTGGCTCGGCCGCAGGGGAAGGTGGCTACACCTTC. Its translation is CASSGSAAGEGGYTF.

The CDR3 bases are TGTGCCAGCACACCTCCTCGTATTACCGGGGAGCTGTTTTTT. It translates to CASTPPRITGELFF. This chain joins TRBV28 and TRBJ2-2; D remains ambiguous. V gave up 7 bases and J gave up 5 bases, with 14 bases separating them. In germline, CDR1 is MDHEN, CDR2 SYDVKM. CDR3 length equals 14 residues.

This clone occurred once. V is TRBV9 and J is TRBJ2-7, with TRBD1 matching 7 bases. The length of the CDR3 is 13 residues. The V gene's germline CDR1 is SGDLS and CDR2 YYNGEE. V shed 4 bases and J 2 bases; nucleotides not matched to a gene: 3. CDR3 amino acids: CASSPGQTYEQYF. The CDR3 bases are TGTGCCAGCAGCCCGGGACAGACCTACGAGCAGTACTTC.

The chain combines TRBV28 with TRBJ1-2; D is undetermined. The CDR3 loop spans 13 amino acids. V shed 6 bases and J shed 3 bases, with 11 bases lying between them. Germline-derived CDR1 and CDR2 are MDHEN and SYDVKM. The CDR3 sequence is CASRPTADYGYTF. The CDR3 DNA sequence: TGTGCCAGCAGGCCTACGGCCGACTATGGCTACACCTTC.

This clone was detected only once. The chain is built from TRBV6-1 and TRBJ2-7; TRBD1 matches 7 bases. CDR3 length: 14 residues. Germline values: CDR1 MNHNS, CDR2 SASEGT. V dropped 1 base and J dropped 4; count of bases not matched to a gene: 4. CDR3 sequence reads: CASSEDQGVYEQYF. DNA of the CDR3: TGTGCCAGCAGTGAAGACCAGGGGGTTTACGAGCAGTACTTC.

This clone has a single count. This rearrangement joins TRBV7-2 to TRBJ1-5; D perhaps matches TRBD1 (5 bases). The length of the CDR3 is 15 residues. Trimming pared 3 bases from V and 7 bases from J, leaving 16 bases between. Germline V lookup: CDR1 SGHTA, CDR2 FQGNSA. This CDR3 is CASSFDRDGRQPQHF. The CDR3 DNA sequence: TGTGCCAGCAGCTTCGATAGGGACGGAAGGCAGCCCCAGCATTTT.

The table lists this clone with a few counts. The chain employs TRBV6-6 and TRBJ1-6, with 7 positions matching TRBD1. The CDR3 is made up of 14 amino acids. Trimming removed 10 bases from V and 3 bases from J; junction bases left unmatched: 6. Germline V CDR1 and CDR2: MNHNY, SVGAGI (reference sequence). The CDR3 sequence is CAILSGGYNSPLHF. CDR3 nucleotide sequence: TGTGCCATATTATCAGGGGGCTATAATTCACCCCTCCACTTT.

The chain is built from TRBV19 and TRBJ2-2; the match to TRBD2 covers 9 bases. The CDR3 is 16 residues long. Germline V lookup: CDR1 LNHDA, CDR2 SQIVND (reference sequence). V lost 0 bases and J lost 4; bases outside the gene matches: 3. CDR3 in DNA: TGTGCCAGTAGTATAGACGCAGCGGGAGGCACCGGGGAGCTGTTTTTT. This codes for CASSIDAAGGTGELFF.

The chain has TRBV4-3 and TRBJ2-3; D perhaps matches TRBD1 (5 bases). Germline V gene lookup returns CDR1 LGHNA and CDR2 YSLEER. CDR3 length equals 16 residues. The V end was cut by 1 base, the J end by 4 bases, with 15 bases between. Written as DNA, the CDR3 is TGCGCCAGCAGCCAAGCCTCAGGGTTTCTGGCAGATACGCAGTATTTT. This translates into CASSQASGFLADTQYF.

This chain connects TRBV19 to TRBJ1-2, with a possible D match to TRBD1 (5 bases). Germline loops: CDR1 LNHDA, CDR2 SQIVND (reference sequence). The ends were cut back, 2 bases at V and 8 bases at J, with 15 bases in the middle. The CDR3 has 14 amino acids. The CDR3 sequence is CASSITGRTIGYTF. The CDR3 DNA sequence: TGTGCCAGTAGTATAACAGGACGGACCATCGGCTACACCTTC.